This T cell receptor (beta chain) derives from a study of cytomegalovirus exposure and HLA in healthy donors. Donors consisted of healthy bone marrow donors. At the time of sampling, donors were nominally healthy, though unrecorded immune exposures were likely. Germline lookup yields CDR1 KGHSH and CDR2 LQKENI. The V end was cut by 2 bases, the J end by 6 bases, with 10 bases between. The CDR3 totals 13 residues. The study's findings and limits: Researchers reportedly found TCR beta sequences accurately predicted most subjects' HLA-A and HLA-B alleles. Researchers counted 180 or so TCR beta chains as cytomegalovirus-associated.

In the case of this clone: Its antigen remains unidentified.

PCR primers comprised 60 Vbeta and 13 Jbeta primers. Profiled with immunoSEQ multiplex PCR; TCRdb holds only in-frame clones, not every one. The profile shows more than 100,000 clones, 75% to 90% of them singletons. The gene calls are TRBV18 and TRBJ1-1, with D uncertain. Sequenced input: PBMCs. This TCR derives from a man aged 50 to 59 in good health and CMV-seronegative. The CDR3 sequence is CASSPDTYPEAFF. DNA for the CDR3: TGTGCCAGCTCACCAGACACCTATCCTGAAGCTTTCTTT.